The 23 T cell receptor beta chains below were found in one sample sequenced in a study of cytomegalovirus exposure and HLA in healthy donors. Amplification used 60 Vbeta primers and 13 Jbeta primers. Data came from immunoSEQ multiplex PCR; TCRdb stores just in-frame clones and leaves some out. The sample lists roughly 50,000 clones, about 77% occurring once. Sample: PBMCs. The source of these receptors is a man younger than 40 in good health and CMV-seropositive.

V gene TRBV6-5 combines with J gene TRBJ1-1, with 7 bases that match TRBD1. CDR1 and CDR2 from the germline V gene are MNHEY and SVGAGI. The CDR3 has 14 amino acids. The V segment lost 5 bases and the J segment 5 bases; nucleotides outside the gene matches: 8. As DNA, the CDR3 is TGTGCCAGCAGTCCAGGACAGGCGACGACTGAAGCTTTCTTT. Its protein product is CASSPGQATTEAFF.

Only a few counts were recorded for this clone. The J gene is TRBJ1-1, the V gene TRBV6-5; D is undetermined. V lost 1 base, J lost 1 base, and 7 bases lay in between. CDR3 length: 14 amino acids. Germline V lookup: CDR1 MNHEY, CDR2 SVGAGI. The chain's CDR3 is CASSYLGRNTEAFF. CDR3 in DNA: TGTGCCAGCAGTTACTTGGGGAGGAACACTGAAGCTTTCTTT.

The V gene is TRBV28, the J gene TRBJ1-5; weak D call: TRBD1 (5 bases). The CDR3 is made up of 13 amino acids. The V gene lost 7 bases and the J gene lost 7 bases, with 14 bases spanning the gap. Germline CDR1 and CDR2: MDHEN and SYDVKM. CDR3 amino acids: CASTPRVRQPQHF. The CDR3, as DNA: TGTGCCAGCACCCCCAGGGTCCGACAGCCCCAGCATTTT.

V and J are TRBV5-1 and TRBJ2-1; D possibly corresponds to TRBD1 (6 bases). The CDR3 covers 16 residues. From germline, CDR1 is SGHRS and CDR2 YFSETQ. Trimming left V 0 bases short and J 4 bases short, with 14 bases between. Here the CDR3 DNA reads TGCGCCAGCAGCTTGGCTCTTCAGGGGATGTACAATGAGCAGTTCTTC. As protein: CASSLALQGMYNEQFF.

The V gene is TRBV6-6, the J gene TRBJ1-1, with D possibly TRBD1 on 5 matching bases. Trimming removed 7 bases at V and 1 base at J, with 13 bases between. CDR1 is MNHNY, CDR2 SVGAGI, per germline (reference sequence). CDR3 length: 14 amino acids. This CDR3 reads CASTTWRGNTEAFF. The CDR3 DNA follows: TGTGCCAGCACCACTTGGAGGGGGAACACTGAAGCTTTCTTT.

V and J are TRBV19 and TRBJ2-1, with D maybe TRBD2 (6 bases). Per germline, CDR1 LNHDA and CDR2 SQIVND (reference sequence). V was pared by 3 bases and J by 4 bases, with 22 bases between. The CDR3 is 18 residues long. Here the CDR3 DNA reads TGTGCCAGTAGTATTGTCGGCGGGGAAATGATTTTTTACAATGAGCAGTTCTTC. It encodes CASSIVGGEMIFYNEQFF.

The rearrangement joins TRBV23-1 to TRBJ2-6; TRBD2 matches at 8 bases. TRBV23-1 is annotated as an ORF whose role is uncertain. The V gene end was trimmed by 10 bases and the J gene end by 1 base; junction bases not matched to a gene: 6. The CDR3 totals 15 residues. The CDR3 loop reads CATHPGGSGANVLTF. DNA of the CDR3: TGCGCCACCCACCCGGGGGGGTCTGGGGCCAACGTCCTGACTTTC.

The gene calls are TRBV9 and TRBJ2-7; D not certain. Germline loops: CDR1 SGDLS, CDR2 YYNGEE. The V end lost 2 bases, the J end lost 0 bases, and 9 bases lay between the germline ends. The CDR3 sequence is 14 residues long. The CDR3 protein is CASSVSSDSYEQYF. CDR3 nucleotide sequence: TGTGCCAGCAGCGTTAGCAGTGACTCCTACGAGCAGTACTTC.

The chain carries TRBV2 and TRBJ1-2, with 7 bases fitting TRBD1. The trim removed 5 bases at V and 3 bases at J, leaving 6 bases unmatched. The CDR3 covers 14 residues. The V gene's germline CDR1 is SNHLY and CDR2 FYNNEI. CDR3 bases: TGTGCCAGCAGTCGACAGGGCCTGGACTATGGCTACACCTTC. It specifies CASSRQGLDYGYTF. The full variable domain, in which reference TRBV2 and TRBJ1-2 provide the parts outside the CDR3, is EPEVTQTPSHQVTQMGQEVILRCVPISNHLYFYWYRQILGQKVEFLVSFYNNEISEKSEIFDDQFSVERPDGSNFTLKIRSTKLEDSAMYFCASSRQGLDYGYTFGSGTRLTVV.

This chain connects TRBV6-5 to TRBJ1-2, with 10 positions matching TRBD1. This CDR3 spans 14 amino acids. Germline CDR1 reads MNHEY; CDR2 reads SVGAGI. With 6 bases clipped from V and 2 bases from J, the junction kept 3 bases outside the gene matches. CDR3 bases: TGTGCCAGCAGGCAGGACAGGGGGAACTATGGCTACACCTTC. It is translated as CASRQDRGNYGYTF.

Only a few counts were recorded for this clone. The chain recombines TRBV13 with TRBJ1-1; D is possibly TRBD1 (5 bases). V was cut by 5 bases and J by 4 bases, with 8 bases left in between. Germline V gene sequence: CDR1 PRHDT, CDR2 FYEKMQ (reference sequence). The CDR3 consists of 12 residues. The CDR3 protein is CASSGGTTEAFF. The CDR3 DNA reads TGTGCCAGCAGCGGGGGGACCACTGAAGCTTTCTTT.

J is TRBJ1-2 and V is TRBV7-2, with TRBD1 matching 7 bases. This CDR3 has 13 residues. CDR1 and CDR2 (germline): SGHTA, FQGNSA. The trim removed 5 bases at V and 4 bases at J, leaving 4 bases unmatched. The CDR3 spells CASSVDRTYGYTF. The DNA for the CDR3 is TGTGCCAGCAGCGTGGACAGGACCTATGGCTACACCTTC.

V is TRBV7-3 and J is TRBJ2-5; D might be TRBD1 (5 bases). CDR1 is SGHTA and CDR2 is FQGTGA in the germline V gene. The CDR3 totals 13 residues. Trimming left V 5 bases short and J 5 bases short, with 12 bases between. The CDR3 protein is CASSERGSETQYF. The CDR3, as DNA: TGTGCCAGCAGCGAAAGGGGTTCGGAGACCCAGTACTTC.

This clone was seen a handful of times. The rearrangement uses TRBV9 and TRBJ1-2, with D possibly TRBD1 on 5 matching bases. Trimming shortened V by 0 bases and J by 4 bases, and 10 bases separated the two germline ends. Germline V CDR1 and CDR2: SGDLS, YYNGEE. The CDR3 extends over 14 amino acids. The CDR3 loop is CASSVGQGFYGYTF. CDR3 sequence (DNA): TGTGCCAGCAGCGTAGGGCAGGGCTTCTATGGCTACACCTTC.

This sequence joins TRBV4-2 and TRBJ2-7, with D unresolved. CDR1 and CDR2 (germline): LGHNA, YNFKEQ. Trimming left V 6 bases short and J 5 bases short, with 14 bases between. The CDR3 runs 13 residues. The CDR3 loop reads CASSNPPRDEQYF. The CDR3, as DNA: TGTGCCAGCAGTAATCCCCCGAGAGACGAGCAGTACTTC.

The chain combines TRBV6-5 with TRBJ1-1; 7 bases match TRBD1. The CDR3 is 14 amino acids. V lost 6 bases to trimming and J lost 4 bases; unmatched junction nucleotides: 8. The germline V gene has CDR1 MNHEY and CDR2 SVGAGI. In nucleotides, the CDR3 is TGTGCCAGCAGGTACAGGGGCATCGGCACTGAAGCTTTCTTT. This encodes CASRYRGIGTEAFF.

This clone has more than one count but fewer than ten. The genes are TRBV5-1 and TRBJ2-7; 7 bases line up with TRBD1. Looked up from germline, CDR1 is SGHRS and CDR2 is YFSETQ. V shed 4 bases and J 0 bases; nucleotides not matched to a gene: 7. CDR3 size: 15 residues. The CDR3 DNA follows: TGCGCCAGCAGCCCCGGGGCAGGGGGCTCCTACGAGCAGTACTTC. Its protein product is CASSPGAGGSYEQYF.

The rearrangement links TRBV5-1 to TRBJ2-7; D may be TRBD2 (5 bases). This CDR3 is built from 12 residues. Germline V lookup: CDR1 SGHRS, CDR2 YFSETQ. V was clipped by 5 bases and J by 3 bases, with 9 bases between them. CDR3 protein: CASRRENYEQYF. DNA for the CDR3: TGCGCCAGCAGGAGGGAGAACTACGAGCAGTACTTC.

This chain joins TRBV19 and TRBJ1-2; 10 bases match TRBD1. With 5 bases clipped from V and 5 bases from J, the junction kept 8 bases outside the gene matches. The CDR3 is 15 residues long. Germline V gene data show CDR1 as LNHDA and CDR2 as SQIVND (reference sequence). CDR3 residues: CASSQRQGARYGYTF. The CDR3 DNA sequence: TGTGCCAGTAGTCAAAGACAGGGGGCACGATATGGCTACACCTTC. The whole variable domain, remainder taken from reference TRBV19 and TRBJ1-2, is DGGITQSPKYLFRKEGQNVTLSCEQNLNHDAMYWYRQDPGQGLRLIYYSQIVNDFQKGDIAEGYSVSREKKESFPLTVTSAQKNPTAFYLCASSQRQGARYGYTFGSGTRLTVV.

The chain uses TRBV11-3 and TRBJ2-4; D may be TRBD2 (6 bases). V shed 1 base and J shed 5 bases, with 6 bases lying between them. Germline V gene data show CDR1 as SGHNT and CDR2 as YENEEA. The CDR3 has 13 amino acids. This chain's CDR3 is CASSLGGENIQYF. The CDR3 DNA is TGTGCCAGCAGCTTAGGCGGGGAAAACATTCAGTACTTC.

This chain joins TRBV4-1 and TRBJ1-5, with D tentatively TRBD1 (6 bases). The V and J ends lost 4 bases and 4 bases respectively, with 14 bases between them. The CDR3 consists of 15 residues. Germline assignment: CDR1 MGHRA and CDR2 YSYEKL. CDR3 residues: CASSLMQGWNQPQHF. Here the CDR3 DNA reads TGCGCCAGCAGCCTGATGCAGGGGTGGAATCAGCCCCAGCATTTT.

The chain's CDR3 is CASTGSQANEKLFF. CDR3 coding DNA: TGTGCAAGCACAGGGAGTCAGGCTAATGAAAAACTGTTTTTT. The rearrangement joins TRBV19 to TRBJ1-4, with a tentative D call TRBD1 (6 bases). The CDR3 has 14 amino acids. Germline-derived CDR1 and CDR2 are LNHDA and SQIVND (reference sequence). Drawing the rest from reference TRBV19 and TRBJ1-4, the complete variable domain is DGGITQSPKYLFRKEGQNVTLSCEQNLNHDAMYWYRQDPGQGLRLIYYSQIVNDFQKGDIAEGYSVSREKKESFPLTVTSAQKNPTAFYLCASTGSQANEKLFFGSGTQLSVL.

This clone was counted a few times. The chain carries TRBV4-2 and TRBJ2-7, with 7 bases identical to TRBD1. The V gene's germline CDR1 is LGHNA and CDR2 YNFKEQ. J lost 2 bases, V lost 0 bases, and 4 bases had no gene match. This CDR3 spans 15 amino acids. As DNA, the CDR3 is TGTGCCAGCAGCCAAGACGGCGACAGGGCCTACGAGCAGTACTTC. Translated, it gives CASSQDGDRAYEQYF.